The T cell receptor beta chain described here comes from a study of tumor-infiltrating lymphocytes in primary liver carcinoma (dated by TCRdb to about 2017). Describing the broader study: Surgical resection was performed in China between 2015 and 2016 on about 5 patients with histopathologically diagnosed primary liver carcinoma. Hepatocellular carcinoma (four) or combined HCC and intrahepatic cholangiocarcinoma (one) was present in the five patients, who were three men and two women aged 30 to 69 years. The tumors of the five patients were staged as T1-T3 N0M0, with maximum diameters ranging from roughly 4 to 10 cm. Each sample produced roughly 3.5 to 7.13 million productive TCRbeta reads, and read depth showed no significant difference between tissue types. The study combined TCRbeta repertoire sequencing, expression microarrays and whole-exome sequencing across five regions of each liver tumor, with adjacent normal tissue and blood. TCRbeta repertoire sequencing covered approximately 35 specimens from 5 patients: about 25 tumor regions, 5 adjacent noncancerous liver tissues and 5 peripheral blood samples. Technical replicate repertoires showed high reproducibility, with mean shared-clone rates roughly 0.89 and correlation coefficients above 0.95. The study at large found these results: Repertoire overlap was higher between tumor regions (mean approximately 36%) than tumor-adjacent (17%) or tumor-blood (approximately 15%) pairs, consistent with antigen-driven expansion. With just a handful of patients in the study, the authors point out that the findings should be validated in a larger study. Comparison of CD4+ and CD8+ T cell repertoires was precluded by the use of bulk unsorted samples. The top 250 clones made up a significantly larger repertoire fraction in tumors than in blood (p = 0.039). Only the TCR beta chain was sequenced, so true repertoire diversity is likely underestimated because unpaired alpha chains were not captured.

RNA from unsorted whole blood was extracted with TRIzol reagent, and germline DNA was obtained with the DNeasy Blood & Tissue kit. At the time of sampling, the patients had chronic HBV infection and had not received any treatment. Before surgery, approximately 4.3 milliliters of peripheral blood were drawn into K2EDTA tubes. As encoded in the germline V gene, CDR1 is MGHRA while CDR2 is YSYEKL. V was cut back by 8 bases and J by 0 bases, leaving a gap of 10 bases between them. The CDR3 numbers 13 residues from cysteine through phenylalanine. Solely the CDR3 DNA is kept, with 39 bases framed from the first base. TCRbeta-specific cDNA was reverse-transcribed from 500 ng total RNA using a constant-region primer and ProtoScript II reverse transcriptase. Construction of the TCRbeta libraries relied on three nested rounds of multiplex PCR, following a slightly modified ARM-PCR procedure. Each of the first two PCR rounds ran for about 10 cycles and used multiplex TRBV1-TRBV30 forward primers together with a Cbeta reverse primer. Sample barcodes and Illumina adapters were added in a final 25-cycle PCR with Deep VentR polymerase. Before sequencing, amplicons of 200-500 bp were purified from gel using a QIAquick gel extraction kit. An Illumina HiSeq 2500 was used to sequence the TCRbeta amplicons, generating 250-bp paired-end reads. The paper's data handling went like this. To recover full CDR3 sequences, reads were quality-trimmed using Trimmomatic v0.33 and paired reads were then merged using FLASH v1.2.11. V, D and J germline segments were assigned to the rearranged TCRbeta sequences by MiGEC v1.2.1b. Clonotype statistics and Shannon-Wiener diversity indices were computed with VDJtools v1.0.0. To reduce sampling bias, subsequent analyses other than the diversity analysis used only the 250 most abundant clonotypes in each sample. The public reads were reprocessed in TCRdb via fastp at Q25 and MiXCR, keeping in-frame beta chains. Each CDR3 protein gets just one entry, which takes the most common genes and DNA from the rows behind it. These V and J calls derive from TCRdb rather than the authors' analysis. The sample table lists approximately 330,000 distinct CDR3 sequences, around 60% of them with a count of one. The ten largest clonotypes hold 6.5% of the sample.

Ten or more counts support this clonotype. What this receptor recognizes is not known. There are no base qualities to consult, and no much larger clone falls within one base. The sample taken for sequencing was peripheral blood. The clonotype was recovered from a man aged 35-49 years with primary liver carcinoma and hepatitis B virus infection. The chain uses TRBV4-1 and TRBJ1-1, with the D gene not confidently named. The nucleotide sequence reads as follows: TGCGCCAGCTCGGCGGCTCTGAACACTGAAGCTTTCTTT. Its coded protein is CASSAALNTEAFF.